These 27 T cell receptor beta chains were all obtained from the same sample, sequenced in a study of cytomegalovirus exposure and HLA in healthy donors. Vbeta (60) and Jbeta (13) primers were used in the PCR. Using immunoSEQ multiplex PCR, the repertoire was profiled, and TCRdb retains in-frame clones only, with some absent. Among 180,000 or so clones listed, 80% were seen once. Source material: PBMCs. These TCRs come from a woman aged 30 to 39 in good health and CMV-seronegative.

The rearrangement joins TRBV5-1 to TRBJ1-4; D might be TRBD1 (6 bases). Trimming took off 0 bases at V and 3 bases at J, with 12 bases between the two ends. Looked up from germline, CDR1 is SGHRS and CDR2 is YFSETQ. The length of the CDR3 is 16 residues. CDR3 loop: CASSLGQAFPNEKLFF. DNA for the CDR3: TGCGCCAGCAGCTTGGGACAGGCTTTTCCTAATGAAAAACTGTTTTTT.

The DNA of the CDR3 is TGTGCCAGCAGCTCGCCACGACAGCGCGAGACCCAGTACTTC. It encodes CASSSPRQRETQYF. This sequence joins TRBV7-9 and TRBJ2-5, with D tentatively TRBD1 (5 bases). Trimming removed 4 bases from V and 5 bases from J, with 14 bases in between. The CDR3 length is 14 residues. Looked up from germline, CDR1 is SEHNR and CDR2 is FQNEAQ (reference sequence).

The rearrangement links TRBV18 to TRBJ1-6; 9 bases line up with TRBD1. This CDR3 has 16 amino acids. V shed 5 bases, J shed 3 bases, and the junction held 5 bases outside the gene matches. CDR1 KGHSH and CDR2 LQKENI come from the germline V gene. This CDR3 reads CASSAGTGNYNSPLHF. The CDR3 coding sequence is TGTGCCAGCTCAGCCGGGACAGGGAACTATAATTCACCCCTCCACTTT. The full variable domain, completed using reference TRBV18 and TRBJ1-6, is NAGVMQNPRHLVRRRGQEARLRCSPMKGHSHVYWYRQLPEEGLKFMVYLQKENIIDESGMPKERFSAEFPKEGPSILRIQQVVRGDSAAYFCASSAGTGNYNSPLHFGNGTRLTVT.

The rearrangement joins TRBV30 to TRBJ1-1; TRBD1 aligns across 7 bases. Germline trimming cut 4 bases from V and 5 bases from J; bases unmatched to any gene: 7. The length of the CDR3 is 13 residues. Germline V gene data show CDR1 as GTSNPN and CDR2 as SVGIG (reference sequence). Here the CDR3 DNA reads TGTGCCTGGACGGAGGGGGCTTGGACTGAAGCTTTCTTT. It specifies CAWTEGAWTEAFF.

This sequence joins TRBV4-1 and TRBJ2-4; 9 nucleotides line up with TRBD1. The CDR3 spans 16 residues. Germline loops: CDR1 MGHRA, CDR2 YSYEKL. Unmatched junction bases numbered 4, after V lost 4 bases and J lost 0 bases. CDR3 sequence reads: CASSPGQGGAKNIQYF. CDR3 DNA: TGCGCCAGCAGCCCGGGACAGGGTGGAGCCAAAAACATTCAGTACTTC.

The chain joins TRBV30 to TRBJ2-2, with D possibly being TRBD1 (6 bases). CDR1 is GTSNPN and CDR2 is SVGIG in the germline V gene (reference sequence). Trimming left V 2 bases short and J 0 bases short, with 7 bases between. The CDR3 has 14 residues. The CDR3 region has the DNA TGTGCCTGGAGTAGGACAGCGAACACCGGGGAGCTGTTTTTT. It specifies CAWSRTANTGELFF. The variable domain in full, with the rest retrieved from reference TRBV30 and TRBJ2-2, is SQTIHQWPATLVQPVGSPLSLECTVEGTSNPNLYWYRQAAGRGLQLLFYSVGIGQISSEVPQNLSASRPQDRQFILSSKKLLLSDSGFYLCAWSRTANTGELFFGEGSRLTVL.

The chain employs TRBV27 and TRBJ2-7, with D possibly TRBD1 on 5 matching bases. The CDR3 loop spans 14 amino acids. From germline, CDR1 is MNHEY and CDR2 SMNVEV (reference sequence). Trimming left V 1 base short and J 0 bases short, with 7 bases between. For the CDR3, the DNA is TGTGCCAGCAGTTTATGGGGCACCTCCTACGAGCAGTACTTC. The encoded protein is CASSLWGTSYEQYF.

The CDR3 spells CASSGFSRGNSPLHF. CDR3 sequence (DNA): TGTGCCAGCAGCGGATTCTCTCGGGGAAATTCACCCCTCCACTTT. The chain combines TRBV9 with TRBJ1-6; D is unresolved. V lost 3 bases to trimming and J lost 7 bases, with 14 bases between them. The CDR3 covers 15 residues. Germline lookup yields CDR1 SGDLS and CDR2 YYNGEE.

This rearrangement joins TRBV6-5 to TRBJ2-3, with TRBD2 matching over 10 bases. V was clipped by 6 bases and J by 1 base; unmatched bases: 4. The CDR3 sequence is 15 residues long. The V gene's germline CDR1 is MNHEY and CDR2 SVGAGI. The CDR3 protein is CASRSSGGRTDTQYF. DNA of the CDR3: TGTGCCAGCAGGTCTAGCGGGGGACGCACAGATACGCAGTATTTT.

The rearrangement uses TRBV27 and TRBJ2-5, with 7 bases matching TRBD1. The CDR3 covers 16 residues. Unmatched junction bases numbered 14, after V lost 5 bases and J lost 5 bases. Germline V gives CDR1 MNHEY, CDR2 SMNVEV (reference sequence). The CDR3 protein is CASSQRDRIDGETQYF. The CDR3 DNA sequence: TGTGCCAGCAGTCAAAGGGACAGAATAGATGGGGAGACCCAGTACTTC.

The chain employs TRBV9 and TRBJ1-2, with TRBD1 identical over 12 bases. CDR1 and CDR2 from the germline V gene are SGDLS and YYNGEE. The CDR3 runs to 17 residues. The V and J ends lost 3 bases and 4 bases, in that order; junction bases with no gene match: 10. The CDR3 DNA follows: TGTGCCAGCAGCGACGGGACAGGGGGCGGGTTCTCCTATGGCTACACCTTC. This translates into CASSDGTGGGFSYGYTF.

This sequence joins TRBV2 and TRBJ1-5; 8 bases fit TRBD1. V dropped 7 bases and J dropped 7; count of bases not matched to a gene: 6. This CDR3 spans 13 amino acids. CDR1 is SNHLY, CDR2 FYNNEI, per germline. CDR3 residues: CASKVTGEQPQHF. The CDR3 DNA follows: TGTGCCAGCAAGGTGACAGGGGAGCAGCCCCAGCATTTT.

The chain has TRBV18 and TRBJ1-2; D is uncertain. Between the trimmed V and J ends, which lost 1 base and 10 bases, there was a span of 22 bases. CDR3 length: 16 amino acids. Germline loops: CDR1 KGHSH, CDR2 LQKENI. CDR3 sequence reads: CASSPQLDGITMDYTF. The CDR3 nucleotides are TGTGCCAGCTCACCACAACTCGACGGAATAACTATGGACTACACCTTC.

This clone showed up just once. This chain joins TRBV9 and TRBJ1-1; the D gene is possibly TRBD1 (5 bases). CDR3 length: 15 residues. Per the germline V gene, CDR1 is SGDLS and CDR2 is YYNGEE. Trimming removed 1 base at V and 1 base at J, with 11 bases between. CDR3 protein: CASSVRDRANTEAFF. In DNA form, the CDR3 reads TGTGCCAGCAGCGTACGAGACAGAGCGAACACTGAAGCTTTCTTT. The full variable domain, its missing parts supplied by reference TRBV9 and TRBJ1-1, is DSGVTQTPKHLITATGQRVTLRCSPRSGDLSVYWYQQSLDQGLQFLIQYYNGEERAKGNILERFSAQQFPDLHSELNLSSLELGDSALYFCASSVRDRANTEAFFGQGTRLTVV.

CDR3 in amino acids: CASSEIQPLYGYTF. The CDR3 DNA reads as TGTGCCAGCAGTGAGATACAGCCTCTCTATGGCTACACCTTC. V usage is TRBV25-1 and J usage is TRBJ1-2; D unclear. CDR1 is MGHDK and CDR2 is SYGVNS in the germline V gene. Deletions cut 3 bases from V and 4 bases from J, with 12 bases between. The CDR3 runs to 14 residues.

This clone has only a few counts. This chain connects TRBV9 to TRBJ1-1; 7 nucleotides align to TRBD1. The CDR3 contains 13 residues. CDR1 is SGDLS, CDR2 YYNGEE, per germline. The J segment lost 3 bases and the V segment lost 6 bases, leaving 5 bases of the junction unmatched. CDR3 in DNA: TGTGCCAGCAACGCAGGGGGGTACACTGAAGCTTTCTTT. Translation: CASNAGGYTEAFF.

The rearrangement uses TRBV7-2 and TRBJ1-4; D unresolved. The CDR3 runs 14 residues. Between the trimmed V and J ends, which lost 5 bases and 5 bases, there was a span of 12 bases. In germline, CDR1 is SGHTA, CDR2 FQGNSA. The CDR3 DNA is TGTGCCAGCAGCCCGTCAGGCGAAAATGAAAAACTGTTTTTT. It translates to CASSPSGENEKLFF.

This rearrangement joins TRBV29-1 to TRBJ1-4, with D maybe TRBD1 (5 bases). Germline V lookup: CDR1 SQVTM, CDR2 ANQGSEA. The CDR3 extends over 14 amino acids. With 5 bases removed from V and 5 bases from J, the gap between germline ends came to 15 bases. CDR3: CSVLEQVGNEKLFF. DNA of the CDR3: TGCAGCGTTCTGGAACAGGTCGGAAATGAAAAACTGTTTTTT.

This chain links TRBV5-1 with TRBJ1-4; no clear D. Germline assignment: CDR1 SGHRS and CDR2 YFSETQ. V gave up 0 bases and J gave up 2 bases, with 5 bases separating them. The CDR3 extends over 14 amino acids. CDR3 coding DNA: TGCGCCAGCAGCTTGGGGAGTACTAATGAAAAACTGTTTTTT. Protein sequence: CASSLGSTNEKLFF.

The V gene is TRBV30, the J gene TRBJ1-3; perhaps TRBD1 as D (5 bases). Looked up from germline, CDR1 is GTSNPN and CDR2 is SVGIG (reference sequence). Trimming took off 3 bases at V and 2 bases at J, with 8 bases between the two ends. The CDR3 extends over 13 amino acids. Here the CDR3 reads CAWSGGTGNTIYF. In DNA, the CDR3 is TGTGCCTGGAGCGGGGGAACTGGAAACACCATATATTTT.

The genes are TRBV4-1 and TRBJ2-5, with TRBD2 identical over 9 bases. Germline V CDR1 and CDR2: MGHRA, YSYEKL. The length of the CDR3 is 17 residues. V lost 0 bases to trimming and J lost 5 bases; unmatched junction nucleotides: 10. The CDR3 nucleotides are TGCGCCAGCAGCCAAGATCAGGCGGGGGGGCCGAGGGAGACCCAGTACTTC. Translation: CASSQDQAGGPRETQYF.

This clone appeared a few times. The genes are TRBV10-1 and TRBJ2-5; D is uncertain. The assigned J gene may be wrong: the sequence end matches TRBJ2-7 better. The germline gives CDR1 WNHNN, CDR2 SYGVQD (reference sequence). The CDR3 covers 10 residues. The DNA of the CDR3 is TGCGCCAGCAGTCAGTACGAGCAGTACTTC. Translation: CASSQYEQYF.

The rearrangement joins TRBV4-1 to TRBJ1-1; D remains unclear. Germline V gene data show CDR1 as MGHRA and CDR2 as YSYEKL. This CDR3 region has 15 residues. Trimming took off 1 base at V and 0 bases at J, with 9 bases between the two ends. The CDR3 spells CASSQVGGMNTEAFF. CDR3 coding DNA: TGCGCCAGCAGCCAAGTTGGAGGTATGAACACTGAAGCTTTCTTT.

This clone showed up just a few times. The rearrangement joins TRBV29-1 to TRBJ2-5; the match to TRBD2 covers 11 bases. J lost 2 bases, V lost 5 bases, and 10 bases had no gene match. Germline V CDR1 and CDR2: SQVTM, ANQGSEA. This CDR3 is 16 amino acids long. The CDR3 sequence: CSVRGVLAGGQETQYF. The DNA of the CDR3 is TGCAGCGTTAGAGGGGTCCTAGCGGGGGGACAAGAGACCCAGTACTTC.

In its sample, this clone was seen a few times. The rearrangement joins TRBV5-8 to TRBJ2-5, with TRBD1 matching over 7 bases. Per the germline V gene, CDR1 is SGHTS and CDR2 is YDEGEE. After removal of 6 bases from V and 9 bases from J, the junction contained 17 bases not matched to a gene. There are 15 residues in the CDR3. The CDR3, as DNA: TGTGCCAGCATCCTTTATGGACAGGTCCCCCCAGCCCAGTACTTC. Residues: CASILYGQVPPAQYF.

J is TRBJ1-1 and V is TRBV9, with 8 bases aligning to TRBD1. The CDR3 is 17 residues long. Germline V CDR1 and CDR2: SGDLS, YYNGEE. The V segment lost 0 bases and the J segment 0 bases; nucleotides outside the gene matches: 7. CDR3 region: CASSVAWTGSMNTEAFF. The CDR3 nucleotides read TGTGCCAGCAGCGTAGCTTGGACAGGGAGCATGAACACTGAAGCTTTCTTT.

This clone was found once. The rearrangement links TRBV6-1 to TRBJ2-7, with a tentative D call TRBD1 (5 bases). Germline V gene lookup returns CDR1 MNHNS and CDR2 SASEGT. Deletions cut 8 bases from V and 2 bases from J, with 19 bases between. This CDR3 is built from 15 residues. The DNA for the CDR3 is TGTGCCAGCGGGTTAGACAGACTCAGGACCTACGAGCAGTACTTC. Translation gives CASGLDRLRTYEQYF.